Sequencing of this TCR beta chain was carried out in a study of cytomegalovirus exposure and HLA in healthy donors. Germline V gene data show CDR1 as MRHNA and CDR2 as SNTAGT. Trimming cost V 0 bases and J 7 bases, with 13 bases left between them. The CDR3 consists of 15 residues. The donors, nominally healthy at sampling, likely had unrecorded immune exposures. Both 60 Vbeta primers and 13 Jbeta primers went into the PCR. Clones were read by immunoSEQ multiplex PCR, and TCRdb kept only the in-frame ones, dropping some. This table holds fewer than 110,000 clones, about 85% found once. Regarding this clone: Its antigen is as yet unknown.

The study, taken as a whole, reports: Common viral pathogens were later found to be apparently linked to several of the most significant clusters.

The TCR comes from a man aged 25 to 40 in good health and CMV-seronegative. This chain joins TRBV6-4 and TRBJ2-1; TRBD1 might be the D (8 bases). Sequencing input: PBMCs. CDR3 in amino acids: CASSDSGQGGNEQFF. In nucleotides, the CDR3 is TGTGCCAGCAGTGACTCCGGACAGGGAGGGAATGAGCAGTTCTTC.